This T cell receptor (beta chain) came from a study of early T cells in non-severe SARS-CoV-2 infection (TCRdb year 2021). Background for the entire study: TCR sequencing used bulk RNA from unsorted whole blood, so alpha and beta chains could not be paired. Summary of the overall study and its limitations: VDJdb matching was skewed toward anti-spike CD8 responses and likely underestimated virus-specific expansions by missing private and CD4 specificities.

CDR1 and CDR2 are drawn from the germline V gene: KGHDR, SFDVKD. Its CDR3 holds 17 amino acids, cysteine through phenylalanine. Only CDR3 DNA is held: 51 bases, read in frame from base 1. V is reduced by 4 bases and J by 4 bases, leaving a spacing of 20 bases between them. This clonotype was counted a few times. No cognate antigen has been identified for it. No base quality values were provided; no much bigger clone lies one nucleotide off. The study was a case-control design nested within a healthcare worker cohort in London, UK, with weekly nasopharyngeal swab PCR tests and blood sampling. Healthcare workers were recruited during the week of the UK lockdown, between 23 and 31 March 2020, and followed weekly for up to roughly 15 weeks. Receptors were amplified or captured by 5' RACE. These reads were obtained on a NextSeq 500. Unique molecular identifiers were attached to individual cDNA molecules in the TCR library protocol so that sequencing error and PCR bias could be corrected. Both TCR alpha and beta chains were sequenced, and tight co-correlation was observed between alpha and beta sequence abundances in each sample. For the original study's pipeline: Decombinator V4 was used to annotate TCR sequences for V gene, J gene and CDR3. TCRs were defined as expanded if a significant change between any two time points was detected under a Poisson model with p below 0.0001. TCR abundances were normalised to the total number of TCRs sequenced in each sample and reported as counts per million. TRAV1-2 paired with TRAJ12, TRAJ20 or TRAJ33 defined MAIT TCRs, while TRAV10 paired with TRAJ18 defined iNKT TCRs. VDJdb, accessed 1 November 2021, was searched for CMV, EBV and SARS-CoV-2 annotated TCRs, excluding TCRs annotated for multiple antigens. The raw public reads went through TCRdb reprocessing: fastp at Q25, MiXCR clone calling, in-frame beta chains kept. A single entry per CDR3 protein holds the most common genes and DNA from its merged rows. These V and J calls derive from TCRdb rather than the authors' analysis. A total of about 83,000 distinct CDR3 sequences appear in this sample, around an eighth of them only once. The ten largest clones represent over 6% of the sample.

The TCR sequence derives from an adult who was a healthcare worker with PCR-confirmed SARS-CoV-2 infection or an uninfected control (not recorded which). The specimen sequenced was whole blood. The rearrangement combines TRBV24-1 with TRBJ2-3; the D region may be TRBD1 or TRBD2, each matching 5 bases equally. The nucleotides read TGTGCCACCAGTGACAGAACCGGGACCGTACTACCAGATACGCAGTATTTT. Translated, it gives CATSDRTGTVLPDTQYF.